This T cell receptor (beta chain) stems from a study of cytomegalovirus exposure and HLA in healthy donors. Regarding the study as a whole: Reports showed the classifier diagnosing cytomegalovirus status with high specificity and sensitivity. The tendency of first-cohort TCR clusters to co-occur in the 95 to 150 validation repertoires was the finding of a later analysis. Specificity of a few CMV-associated chains for CMV antigens was verified in vitro.

Looked up from germline, CDR1 is LNHDA and CDR2 is SQIVND (reference sequence). This CDR3 has 16 amino acids. V was pared by 3 bases and J by 5 bases, with 16 bases between. To note about this clone: Its antigen is currently unknown.

This table comes from immunoSEQ multiplex PCR, and its TCRdb copy is limited to in-frame clones, with some not included. The sample carries about 360,000 clones, roughly 90% recorded once. J is TRBJ1-4 and V is TRBV19; perhaps TRBD1 as D (6 bases). The sample comprised PBMCs. This receptor was taken from a woman younger than 35 in good health and CMV-seronegative. The CDR3 protein is CASSIRGWAENEKLFF. For the CDR3, the DNA is TGTGCCAGTAGTATCAGGGGCTGGGCCGAGAATGAAAAACTGTTTTTT.